Reported below is one TCR beta chain. The antigen is unknown. Regulatory T cells were sorted as CD4+CD25hiCD127low/negative. Control samples were from healthy, unrelated donors. The data belong to a study of B cell selection in AIRE deficiency. Study-level points and caveats: In TCRBV usage, CDR3 length and diversity, patient Tconv and Treg cells matched healthy donors. Shared Treg sequences had shorter CDR3s, biased toward rearrangements with few non-templated insertions. Healthy donors alone shared roughly 32% of approximately 3,500 Treg sequences; patients alone more than 8.5%.

TCRdb's copy holds only in-frame clones and misses some; the assay was immunoSEQ multiplex PCR. The table has roughly 18,000 clones, 85% to 95% seen once. The TCR was taken from a human donor in good health. Sequenced sample: CD4+CD25+ Tregs sorted from PBMCs.

The CDR3 loop is CASSGGGGNIQYF. CDR3 sequence (DNA): TGTGCCAGCAGCGGTGGAGGTGGAAACATTCAGTACTTC. This chain joins TRBV9 and TRBJ2-4; the D gene is possibly TRBD2 (5 bases). The germline gives CDR1 SGDLS, CDR2 YYNGEE. The CDR3 totals 13 residues. V lost 3 bases, J lost 6 bases, and 10 bases lay in between.